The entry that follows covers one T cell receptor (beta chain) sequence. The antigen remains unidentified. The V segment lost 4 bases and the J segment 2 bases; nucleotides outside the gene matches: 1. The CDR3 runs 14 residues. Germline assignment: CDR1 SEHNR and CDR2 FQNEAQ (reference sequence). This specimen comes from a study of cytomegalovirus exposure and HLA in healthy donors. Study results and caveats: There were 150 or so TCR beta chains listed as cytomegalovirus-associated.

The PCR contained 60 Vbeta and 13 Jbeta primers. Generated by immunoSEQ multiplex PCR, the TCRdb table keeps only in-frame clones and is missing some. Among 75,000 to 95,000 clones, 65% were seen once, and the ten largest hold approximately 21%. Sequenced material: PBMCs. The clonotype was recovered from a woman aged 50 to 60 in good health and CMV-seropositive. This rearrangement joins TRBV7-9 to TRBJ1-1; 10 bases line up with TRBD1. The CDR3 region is CASSSTGGNTEAFF. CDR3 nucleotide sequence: TGTGCCAGCAGCTCGACAGGGGGCAACACTGAAGCTTTCTTT. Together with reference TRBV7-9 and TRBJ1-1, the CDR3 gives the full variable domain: DTGVSQNPRHKITKRGQNVTFRCDPISEHNRLYWYRQTLGQGPEFLTYFQNEAQLEKSRLLSDRFSAERPKGSFSTLEIQRTEQGDSAMYLCASSSTGGNTEAFFGQGTRLTVV.